This paragraph reports one T cell receptor beta chain. Per the authors' pipeline: It was from reference gene primer amplification that nucleated cell counts were estimated. Assay: immunoSEQ multiplex PCR; the TCRdb copy retains only in-frame clones and omits some. V and J calls plus clone size are reproduced from that table; the DNA served to infer D and trimming. The table has a few hundred thousand clones, 75% to 85% seen once. The sample comes from a study of blood T cell repertoires in COVID-19. Study in general: The study drew acute and convalescent COVID-19 samples from the United States, Italy and Spain. PBMCs, B-cell-depleted T cells, or T cells provided the cDNA or gDNA that made up the material.

The V and J ends lost 0 bases and 0 bases respectively, with 6 bases between them. The CDR3 has 14 amino acids. Germline loops: CDR1 SNHLY, CDR2 FYNNEI. Sequenced material: peripheral blood. The clonotype was recovered from a human donor in a cohort sampled during active COVID-19. This chain connects TRBV2 to TRBJ2-7; D unclear. For the CDR3, the DNA is TGTGCCAGCAGTGAAGCTTACAGCTCCTACGAGCAGTACTTC. It specifies CASSEAYSSYEQYF. Complete variable domain (other parts from reference TRBV2 and TRBJ2-7): EPEVTQTPSHQVTQMGQEVILRCVPISNHLYFYWYRQILGQKVEFLVSFYNNEISEKSEIFDDQFSVERPDGSNFTLKIRSTKLEDSAMYFCASSEAYSSYEQYFGPGTRLTVT.